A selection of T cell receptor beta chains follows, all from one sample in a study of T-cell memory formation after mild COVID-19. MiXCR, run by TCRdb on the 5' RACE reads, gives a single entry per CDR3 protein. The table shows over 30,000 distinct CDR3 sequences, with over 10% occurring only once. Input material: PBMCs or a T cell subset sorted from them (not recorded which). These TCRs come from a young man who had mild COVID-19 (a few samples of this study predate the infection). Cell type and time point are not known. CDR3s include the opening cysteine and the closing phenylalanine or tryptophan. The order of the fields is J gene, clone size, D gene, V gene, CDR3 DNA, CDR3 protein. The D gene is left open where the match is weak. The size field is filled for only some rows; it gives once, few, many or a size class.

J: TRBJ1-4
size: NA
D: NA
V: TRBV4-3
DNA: TGCGCCAGCAGCCAAGAGCTCATTGCAACTAATGAAAAACTGTTTTTT
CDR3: CASSQELIATNEKLFF

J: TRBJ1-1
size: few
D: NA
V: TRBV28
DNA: TGTGCCAGCAGTTTCGGTGGAAGGCCTGAAGCTTTCTTT
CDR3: CASSFGGRPEAFF

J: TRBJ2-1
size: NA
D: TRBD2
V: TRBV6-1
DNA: TGTGCCAGCAGTAATAGCGGGGAGGTTGAGCAGTTCTTC
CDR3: CASSNSGEVEQFF

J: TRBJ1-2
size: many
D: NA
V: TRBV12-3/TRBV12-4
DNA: TGTGCCAGCAGTTTGGTTTCCTTCAGCTACACCTTC
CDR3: CASSLVSFSYTF

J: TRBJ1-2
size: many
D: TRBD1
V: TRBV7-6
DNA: TGTGCCAGCAGCCCCCATGGACAGGGGGGATATGGCTACACCTTC
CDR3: CASSPHGQGGYGYTF

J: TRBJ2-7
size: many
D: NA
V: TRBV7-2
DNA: TGTGCCAGCAGCTCCAGGGATTCCAGGTACGAGCAGTACTTC
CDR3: CASSSRDSRYEQYF

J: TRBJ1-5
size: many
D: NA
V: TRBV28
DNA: TGTGCCAGCAGTTATTACCGGCAGCCCCAGCATTTT
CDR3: CASSYYRQPQHF

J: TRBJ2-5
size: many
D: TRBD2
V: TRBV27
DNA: TGTGCCAGCAGTTTCGTTTGGGGGGGGGAGACCCAGTACTTC
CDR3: CASSFVWGGETQYF

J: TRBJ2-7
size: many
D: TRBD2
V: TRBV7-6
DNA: TGTGCCAGCAGCTTATCCGGCGGGGGGCAGTACGAGCAGTACTTC
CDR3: CASSLSGGGQYEQYF

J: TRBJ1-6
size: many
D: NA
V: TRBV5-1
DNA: TGCGCCAGCAGCCTCCAGCCGAATTCACCCCTCCACTTT
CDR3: CASSLQPNSPLHF

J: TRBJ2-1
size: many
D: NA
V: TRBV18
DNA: TGTGCCAGCTCACCTATCGGAGACAATGAGCAGTTCTTC
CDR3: CASSPIGDNEQFF

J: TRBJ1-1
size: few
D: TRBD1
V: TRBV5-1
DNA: TGCGCCAGCAGCGGGGGGTCAGGGGGCCGTTTTTTTAGGAACACTGAAGCTTTCTTT
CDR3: CASSGGSGGRFFRNTEAFF

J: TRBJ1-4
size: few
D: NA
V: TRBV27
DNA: TGTGCCAGCCAAAGGGGGACCGAACGAAGGTGGGGTGAAAAACTGTTTTTT
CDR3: CASQRGTERRWGEKLFF

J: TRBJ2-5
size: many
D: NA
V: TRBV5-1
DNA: TGCGCCAGCAGCTACCAACTAGCAGAAGAGACCCAGTACTTC
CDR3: CASSYQLAEETQYF

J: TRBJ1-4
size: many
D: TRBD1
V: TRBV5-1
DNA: TGCGCCAGCAGCTTTGGACAGGATGAAAAACTGTTTTTT
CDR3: CASSFGQDEKLFF